This T cell receptor (beta chain) was recorded in a study of blood T cell repertoires in COVID-19. The wider study: Italy, Spain and the United States were the sources of the convalescent and acute COVID-19 samples. In each case, the material was cDNA or gDNA derived from T cells, B-cell-depleted T cells, or PBMCs.

The CDR3 is 12 amino acids. V was cut by 5 bases and J by 8 bases, with 9 bases left in between. Per the study methods: Reference gene primer amplification in the assay estimated nucleated cell counts. The protocol was immunoSEQ multiplex PCR, while the TCRdb copy is restricted to in-frame clones and leaves out a portion. D and trimming come from the DNA, and the V and J calls and clone size come from that table. This sample has approximately 210,000 clones; 83% occur once, and the top ten carry about 2.7%. The chain couples TRBV12-3 or TRBV12-4 to TRBJ2-2; perhaps TRBD1 as D (5 bases). Sequencing used peripheral blood. The clonotype comes from a woman aged 40 to 50 with active or convalescent COVID-19. CDR3 in DNA: TGTGCCAGCAGTCAGGGTTCTGGGGAGCTGTTTTTT. Protein sequence: CASSQGSGELFF.